This T cell receptor beta chain emerged from a study of blood T cell repertoires in COVID-19. Study-level information: Collection of acute and convalescent COVID-19 samples took place in the United States, Italy and Spain.

Original analysis: Researchers report that nucleated cell counts were estimated from reference gene primer amplification. Libraries were prepared by immunoSEQ multiplex PCR; TCRdb keeps only in-frame clonotypes and omits some of them. Clone size and the V and J calls come from that table; the DNA yielded D and trimming. This table holds under 250,000 clones, approximately 90% found once. This CDR3 region has 14 residues. With V trimmed by 4 bases and J by 3 bases, 1 base remained unmatched. Germline-derived CDR1 and CDR2 are WNHNN and SYGVQD (reference sequence). Everyone who took part was roughly 18 to 100 years old, and they came from about two dozen US areas.

The rearrangement uses TRBV10-1 and TRBJ1-1; 11 bases match TRBD1. The origin of this receptor is a man aged 25-40 years who had recovered from COVID-19. Source material: PBMCs or T cells enriched from blood (not recorded which). The CDR3 loop reads CASSGGQGDTEAFF. As DNA, the CDR3 is TGCGCCAGCAGTGGGGGACAGGGGGACACTGAAGCTTTCTTT.